One sample yielded the 18 T cell receptor beta chains listed below, sequenced in a study of lymphopenia after photon versus proton radiotherapy. The table came from immunoSEQ multiplex PCR; TCRdb's copy has only in-frame clones and leaves some out. The data hold around 63,000 clones, with about 89% observed a single time. Sequences were derived from peripheral blood, sampled from a patient treated with proton-based radiotherapy. These receptors came from a man at least 80 years old with esophageal cancer.

The rearrangement joins TRBV7-9 to TRBJ1-2; D may be TRBD1 (5 bases). V was clipped by 7 bases and J by 1 base, with 22 bases between them. There are 17 residues in the CDR3. CDR1 SEHNR and CDR2 FQNEAQ come from the germline V gene (reference sequence). The CDR3: CASTPGGRSNFNYGYTF. CDR3 coding DNA: TGTGCCAGCACCCCTGGGGGACGATCAAATTTTAACTATGGCTACACCTTC.

This rearrangement joins TRBV7-8 to TRBJ2-2, with D tentatively TRBD1 (5 bases). This CDR3 spans 17 amino acids. Trimming shortened V by 1 base and J by 0 bases, and 12 bases separated the two germline ends. In germline, CDR1 is SGHVS, CDR2 FQNEAQ. The CDR3 bases are TGTGCCAGCAGCTTAGTTGGCAGGGCGGCGAACACCGGGGAGCTGTTTTTT. Residues: CASSLVGRAANTGELFF.

This chain connects TRBV19 to TRBJ2-1; D is unresolved. Trimming took 3 bases from V and 0 from J, leaving 9 bases between them. This CDR3 has 15 residues. Germline lookup yields CDR1 LNHDA and CDR2 SQIVND (reference sequence). The CDR3 bases are TGTGCCAGTAGTATTGGTGGAAACTCCTACAATGAGCAGTTCTTC. Protein sequence: CASSIGGNSYNEQFF.

V gene TRBV6-5 combines with J gene TRBJ1-3; the match to TRBD1 covers 8 bases. Losses at the gene ends were 6 bases for V and 8 bases for J; bases not matched to a gene: 12. This CDR3 has 15 residues. The germline gives CDR1 MNHEY, CDR2 SVGAGI. CDR3 sequence reads: CASRRQGNQGDTIYF. The CDR3 DNA reads as TGTGCCAGCAGAAGACAGGGGAATCAGGGAGACACCATATATTTT.

The gene calls are TRBV4-3 and TRBJ2-1, with 7 positions matching TRBD1. Germline CDR1 reads LGHNA; CDR2 reads YSLEER. J was trimmed by 7 bases and V by 0 bases; bases with no gene match: 9. The CDR3 totals 16 residues. The CDR3: CASSQDMTGMSNEQFF. CDR3 DNA: TGCGCCAGCAGCCAAGATATGACAGGGATGTCAAATGAGCAGTTCTTC.

V usage is TRBV6-5 and J usage is TRBJ2-7, with 9 bases that match TRBD1. V lost 7 bases and J lost 6; bases outside the gene matches: 10. Germline V gene data show CDR1 as MNHEY and CDR2 as SVGAGI. CDR3 length: 14 residues. The CDR3 DNA follows: TGTGCCAGCACCTCCGGGACAGGGACGGGCGAGCAGTACTTC. Its protein product is CASTSGTGTGEQYF.

This clone was picked up a small number of times. The chain recombines TRBV29-1 with TRBJ2-7; 9 bases fit TRBD1. The CDR3 is made up of 15 amino acids. V dropped 0 bases and J dropped 5; count of bases not matched to a gene: 8. Germline V gene lookup returns CDR1 SQVTM and CDR2 ANQGSEA. CDR3 bases: TGCAGCGTTGAAGAGCGGGGGACAGGGAGTCACGAGCAGTACTTC. Translated, it gives CSVEERGTGSHEQYF.

The chain uses TRBV4-1 and TRBJ1-5, with D unresolved. V gave up 2 bases and J gave up 4 bases, with 3 bases separating them. Germline lookup yields CDR1 MGHRA and CDR2 YSYEKL. The CDR3 contains 12 residues. Here the CDR3 DNA reads TGCGCCAGCAGCCAATCAAATCAGCCCCAGCATTTT. Protein sequence: CASSQSNQPQHF.

The chain couples TRBV14 to TRBJ1-2; 7 nucleotides line up with TRBD1. The trim removed 1 base at V and 2 bases at J, leaving 4 bases unmatched. Germline V gene lookup returns CDR1 SGHDN and CDR2 FVKESK. The CDR3 is 15 amino acids. Here the CDR3 DNA reads TGTGCCAGCAGCCAAGTCGGCAGGGGGAACTATGGCTACACCTTC. Translation gives CASSQVGRGNYGYTF. Supplemented by reference TRBV14 and TRBJ1-2, the full variable domain reads EAGVTQFPSHSVIEKGQTVTLRCDPISGHDNLYWYRRVMGKEIKFLLHFVKESKQDESGMPNNRFLAERTGGTYSTLKVQPAELEDSGVYFCASSQVGRGNYGYTFGSGTRLTVV.

DNA for the CDR3: TGTGCCAGCAGTTTATGGCTGGGGAGCTCCTACGAGCAGTACTTC. Encoded protein: CASSLWLGSSYEQYF. The rearrangement joins TRBV28 to TRBJ2-7; D perhaps matches TRBD2 (5 bases). The V end was cut by 0 bases, the J end by 0 bases, with 9 bases between. Germline loops: CDR1 MDHEN, CDR2 SYDVKM. The CDR3 loop spans 15 amino acids.

The chain recombines TRBV19 with TRBJ1-5; D unresolved. Germline-derived CDR1 and CDR2 are LNHDA and SQIVND (reference sequence). Trimming took off 7 bases at V and 1 base at J, with 14 bases between the two ends. CDR3 size: 15 residues. DNA of the CDR3: TGTGCCAGTACCATGGTCGGGATGAGCAATCAGCCCCAGCATTTT. Its protein is CASTMVGMSNQPQHF.

This clone appeared once. The chain combines TRBV5-5 with TRBJ2-7; D gene ambiguous. The CDR3 spans 15 residues. Per the germline V gene, CDR1 is SGHKS and CDR2 is YYEKEE (reference sequence). V gave up 3 bases and J gave up 3 bases, with 16 bases separating them. For the CDR3, the DNA is TGTGCCAGCAGCTCCGAGGATGGCACATACTACGAGCAGTACTTC. Translated, it gives CASSSEDGTYYEQYF.

The chain has TRBV7-8 and TRBJ1-5, with 7 nucleotides matching TRBD1. The J segment lost 9 bases and the V segment lost 5 bases, leaving 7 bases of the junction unmatched. Germline loops: CDR1 SGHVS, CDR2 FQNEAQ. This CDR3 is 13 amino acids long. The DNA for the CDR3 is TGTGCCAGCAGCAGCGACAGGGCGCGGCCCCAGCATTTT. This gives the protein CASSSDRARPQHF.

This rearrangement joins TRBV5-5 to TRBJ1-2; 7 nucleotides line up with TRBD1. The V and J ends lost 3 bases and 8 bases, in that order; junction bases with no gene match: 10. From germline, CDR1 is SGHKS and CDR2 YYEKEE (reference sequence). The CDR3 spans 14 residues. DNA for the CDR3: TGTGCCAGCAGCTCCGGACAGGCCTCCTCGGGCTACACCTTC. Residues: CASSSGQASSGYTF.

This chain links TRBV4-1 with TRBJ2-7; D perhaps matches TRBD1 (6 bases). V was cut by 1 base and J by 2 bases, with 12 bases left in between. The CDR3 contains 15 residues. Germline V CDR1 and CDR2: MGHRA, YSYEKL. The CDR3 sequence is CASSQAAGDPYEQYF. CDR3 sequence (DNA): TGCGCCAGCAGCCAAGCGGCAGGGGATCCCTACGAGCAGTACTTC.

The CDR3 here is CASGQGGHLDTGELFF. CDR3 sequence (DNA): TGTGCCAGCGGACAGGGAGGTCATTTGGACACCGGGGAGCTGTTTTTT. The chain uses TRBV10-3 and TRBJ2-2; TRBD1 matches at 8 bases. The trim removed 10 bases at V and 3 bases at J, leaving 13 bases unmatched. Looked up from germline, CDR1 is ENHRY and CDR2 is SYGVKD. The CDR3 spans 16 residues.

V is TRBV6-1 and J is TRBJ1-4; D may be TRBD1 (5 bases). In germline, CDR1 is MNHNS, CDR2 SASEGT. CDR3 size: 15 residues. The V gene lost 0 bases and the J gene lost 11 bases, with 16 bases spanning the gap. DNA of the CDR3: TGTGCCAGCAGTGAAGCCCGCACCGAACGGGGGAAACTGTTTTTT. This codes for CASSEARTERGKLFF.

The chain combines TRBV7-2 with TRBJ2-7; 9 nucleotides line up with TRBD2. CDR1 is SGHTA and CDR2 is FQGNSA in the germline V gene. This CDR3 has 15 amino acids. Trimming took 3 bases from V and 4 from J; bases not matched to a gene: 7. The CDR3 here is CASSLGREGPYEQYF. Written as DNA, the CDR3 is TGTGCCAGCAGCTTGGGGCGGGAGGGCCCTTACGAGCAGTACTTC.